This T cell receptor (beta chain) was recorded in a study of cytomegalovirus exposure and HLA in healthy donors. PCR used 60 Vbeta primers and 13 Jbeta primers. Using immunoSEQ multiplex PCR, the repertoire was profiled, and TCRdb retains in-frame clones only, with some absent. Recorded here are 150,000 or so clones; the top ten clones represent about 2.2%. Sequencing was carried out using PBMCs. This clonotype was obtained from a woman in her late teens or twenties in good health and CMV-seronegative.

The CDR3 here is CASSYPRGTGANVLTF. The DNA for the CDR3 is TGTGCCAGCAGTTATCCCAGGGGGACCGGGGCCAACGTCCTGACTTTC. This chain joins TRBV6-5 and TRBJ2-6; 7 bases line up with TRBD1. Per the germline V gene, CDR1 is MNHEY and CDR2 is SVGAGI. V trimming: 3 bases; J trimming: 4 bases; junction bases outside the gene matches: 6. The CDR3 contains 16 residues.